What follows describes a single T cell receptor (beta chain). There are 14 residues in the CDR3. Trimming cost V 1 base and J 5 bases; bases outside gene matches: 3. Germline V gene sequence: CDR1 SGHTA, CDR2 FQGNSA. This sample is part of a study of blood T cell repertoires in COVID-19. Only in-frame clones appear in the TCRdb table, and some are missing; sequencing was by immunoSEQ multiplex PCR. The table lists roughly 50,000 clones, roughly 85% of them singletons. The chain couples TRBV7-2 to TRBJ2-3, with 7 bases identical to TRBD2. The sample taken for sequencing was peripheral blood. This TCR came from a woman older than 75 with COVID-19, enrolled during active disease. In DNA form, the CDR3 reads TGTGCCAGCAGCTTAGGACTAGCAGGAGATACGCAGTATTTT. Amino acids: CASSLGLAGDTQYF.